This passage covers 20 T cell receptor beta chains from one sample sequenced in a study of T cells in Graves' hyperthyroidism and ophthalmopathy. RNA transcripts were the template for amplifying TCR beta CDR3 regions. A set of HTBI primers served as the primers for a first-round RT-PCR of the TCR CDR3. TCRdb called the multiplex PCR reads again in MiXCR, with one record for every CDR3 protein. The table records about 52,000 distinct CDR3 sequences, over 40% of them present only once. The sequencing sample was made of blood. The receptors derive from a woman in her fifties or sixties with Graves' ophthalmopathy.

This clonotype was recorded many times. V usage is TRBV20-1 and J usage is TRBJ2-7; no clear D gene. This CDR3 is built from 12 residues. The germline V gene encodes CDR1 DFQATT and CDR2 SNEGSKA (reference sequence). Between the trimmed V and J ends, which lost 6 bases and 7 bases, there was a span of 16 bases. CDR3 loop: CSAAFGFSEQYF. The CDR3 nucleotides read TGCAGTGCAGCATTCGGCTTTTCGGAGCAGTACTTC.

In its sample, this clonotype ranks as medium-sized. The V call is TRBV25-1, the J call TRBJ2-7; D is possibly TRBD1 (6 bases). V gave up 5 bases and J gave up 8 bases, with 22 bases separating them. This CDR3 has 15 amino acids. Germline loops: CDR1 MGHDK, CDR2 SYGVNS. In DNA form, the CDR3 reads TGTGCCAGCAGTTTACAGGACAGAGGATTTGGGAAGCAGTACTTC. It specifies CASSLQDRGFGKQYF.

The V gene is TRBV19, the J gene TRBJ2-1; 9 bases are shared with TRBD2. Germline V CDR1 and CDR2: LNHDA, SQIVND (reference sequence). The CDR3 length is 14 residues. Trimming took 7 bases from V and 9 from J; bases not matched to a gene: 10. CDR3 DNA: TGTGCCAGTACGTCGGCTAGCGGGACGAGTGAGCAGTTCTTC. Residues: CASTSASGTSEQFF.

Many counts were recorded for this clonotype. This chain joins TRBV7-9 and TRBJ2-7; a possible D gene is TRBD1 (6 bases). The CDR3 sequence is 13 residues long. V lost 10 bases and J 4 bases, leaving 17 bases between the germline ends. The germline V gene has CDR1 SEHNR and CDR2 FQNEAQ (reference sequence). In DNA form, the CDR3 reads TGTGCCATCCCTACCGGGACACTATACGAGCAGTACTTC. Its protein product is CAIPTGTLYEQYF.

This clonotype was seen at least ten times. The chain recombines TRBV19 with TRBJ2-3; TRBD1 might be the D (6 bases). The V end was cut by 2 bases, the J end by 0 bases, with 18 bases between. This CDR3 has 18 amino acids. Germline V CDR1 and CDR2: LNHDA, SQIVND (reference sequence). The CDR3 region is CASSIRGSSAESTDTQYF. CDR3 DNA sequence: TGTGCCAGTAGTATAAGGGGGTCCAGCGCCGAAAGCACAGATACGCAGTATTTT. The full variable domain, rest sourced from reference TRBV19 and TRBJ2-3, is DGGITQSPKYLFRKEGQNVTLSCEQNLNHDAMYWYRQDPGQGLRLIYYSQIVNDFQKGDIAEGYSVSREKKESFPLTVTSAQKNPTAFYLCASSIRGSSAESTDTQYFGPGTRLTVL.

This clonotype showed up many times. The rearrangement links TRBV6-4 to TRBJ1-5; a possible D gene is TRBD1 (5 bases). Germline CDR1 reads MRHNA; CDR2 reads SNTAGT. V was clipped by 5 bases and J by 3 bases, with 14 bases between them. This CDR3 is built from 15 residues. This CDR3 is CASSNTGHLNQPQHF. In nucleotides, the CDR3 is TGTGCCAGCAGTAACACGGGGCATCTCAATCAGCCCCAGCATTTT.

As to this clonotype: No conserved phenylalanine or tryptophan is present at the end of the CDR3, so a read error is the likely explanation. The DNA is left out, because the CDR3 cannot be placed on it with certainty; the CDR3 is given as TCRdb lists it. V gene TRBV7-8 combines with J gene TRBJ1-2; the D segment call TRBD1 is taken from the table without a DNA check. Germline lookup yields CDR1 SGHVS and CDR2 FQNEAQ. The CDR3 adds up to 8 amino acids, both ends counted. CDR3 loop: CASSPDRV.

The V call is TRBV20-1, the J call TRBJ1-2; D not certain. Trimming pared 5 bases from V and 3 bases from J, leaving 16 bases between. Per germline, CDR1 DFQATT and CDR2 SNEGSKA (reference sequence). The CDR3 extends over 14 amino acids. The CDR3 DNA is TGCAGTGCTCTCCGCTCAGTCGGAGACTATGGCTACACCTTC. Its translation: CSALRSVGDYGYTF.

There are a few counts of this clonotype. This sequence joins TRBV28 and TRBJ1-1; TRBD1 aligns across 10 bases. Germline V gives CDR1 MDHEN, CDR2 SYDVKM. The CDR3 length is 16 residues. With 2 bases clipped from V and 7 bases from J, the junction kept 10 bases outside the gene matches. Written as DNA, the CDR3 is TGTGCCAGCAGTTTACTTGCCGGGACAGGGGCCGGTGAAGCTTTCTTT. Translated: CASSLLAGTGAGEAFF.

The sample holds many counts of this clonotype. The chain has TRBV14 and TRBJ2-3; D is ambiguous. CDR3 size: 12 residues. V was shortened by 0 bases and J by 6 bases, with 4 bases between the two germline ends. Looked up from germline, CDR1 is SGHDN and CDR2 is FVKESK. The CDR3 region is CASSQELDTQYF. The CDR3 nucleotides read TGTGCCAGCAGCCAAGAGCTGGATACGCAGTATTTT.

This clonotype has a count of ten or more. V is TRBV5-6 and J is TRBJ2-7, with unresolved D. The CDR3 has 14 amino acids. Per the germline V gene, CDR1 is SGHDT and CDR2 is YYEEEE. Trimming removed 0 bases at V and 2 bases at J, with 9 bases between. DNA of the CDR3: TGTGCCAGCAGCTTGGTTCCATCCCCCTACGAGCAGTACTTC. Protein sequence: CASSLVPSPYEQYF.

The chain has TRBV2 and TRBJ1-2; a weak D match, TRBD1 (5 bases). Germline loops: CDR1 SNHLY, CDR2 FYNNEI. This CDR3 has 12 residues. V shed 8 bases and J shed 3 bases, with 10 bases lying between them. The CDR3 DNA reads TGTGCCAGCGGAGGGGACTACTATGGCTACACCTTC. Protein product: CASGGDYYGYTF.

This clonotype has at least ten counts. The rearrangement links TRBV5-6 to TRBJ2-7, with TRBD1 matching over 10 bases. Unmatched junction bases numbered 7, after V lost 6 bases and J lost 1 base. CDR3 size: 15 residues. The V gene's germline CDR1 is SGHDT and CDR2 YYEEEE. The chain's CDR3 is CASKTGTGVSYEQYF. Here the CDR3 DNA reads TGTGCCAGCAAAACCGGGACAGGGGTGTCCTACGAGCAGTACTTC.

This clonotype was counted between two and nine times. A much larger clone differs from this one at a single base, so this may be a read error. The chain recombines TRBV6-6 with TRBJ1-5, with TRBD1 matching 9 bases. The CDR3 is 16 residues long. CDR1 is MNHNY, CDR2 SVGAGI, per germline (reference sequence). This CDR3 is CASSDPGQGSNRPQHF. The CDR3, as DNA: TGTGCCAGCAGTGACCCGGGACAGGGTAGCAATCGGCCCCAGCATTTT.

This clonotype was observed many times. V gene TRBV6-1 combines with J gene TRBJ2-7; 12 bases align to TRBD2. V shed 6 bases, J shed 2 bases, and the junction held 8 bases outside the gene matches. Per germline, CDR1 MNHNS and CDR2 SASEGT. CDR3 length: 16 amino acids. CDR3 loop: CASSLEGLAGAYEQYF. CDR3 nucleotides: TGTGCCAGCAGCCTGGAGGGACTAGCGGGTGCCTACGAGCAGTACTTC.

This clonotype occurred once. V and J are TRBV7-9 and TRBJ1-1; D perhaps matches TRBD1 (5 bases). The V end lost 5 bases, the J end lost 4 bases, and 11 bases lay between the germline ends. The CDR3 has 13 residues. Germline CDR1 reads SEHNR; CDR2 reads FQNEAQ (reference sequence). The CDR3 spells CASSAGGGTEAFF. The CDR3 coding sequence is TGTGCCAGCAGCGCGGGGGGGGGCACTGAAGCTTTCTTT.

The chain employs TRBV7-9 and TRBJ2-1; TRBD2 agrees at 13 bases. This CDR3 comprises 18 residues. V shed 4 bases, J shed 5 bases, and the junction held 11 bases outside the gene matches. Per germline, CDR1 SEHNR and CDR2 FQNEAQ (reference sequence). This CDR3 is CASSSPPRLAGGNNEQFF. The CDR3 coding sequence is TGTGCCAGCAGCTCACCCCCTCGACTAGCGGGAGGCAACAATGAGCAGTTCTTC.

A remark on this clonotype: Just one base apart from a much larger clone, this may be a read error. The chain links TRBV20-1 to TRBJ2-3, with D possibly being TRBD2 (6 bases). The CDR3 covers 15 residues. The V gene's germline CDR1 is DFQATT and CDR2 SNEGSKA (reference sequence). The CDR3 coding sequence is TGCGGTGCTAGAGGTCTAGCGTCTGGGGCAGATACGCAGTATTTT. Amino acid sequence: CGARGLASGADTQYF.

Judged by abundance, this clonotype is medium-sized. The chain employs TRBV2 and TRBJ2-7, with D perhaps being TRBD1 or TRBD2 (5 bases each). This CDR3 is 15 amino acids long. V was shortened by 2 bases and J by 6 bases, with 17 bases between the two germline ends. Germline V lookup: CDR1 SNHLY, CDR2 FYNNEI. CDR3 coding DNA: TGTGCCAGCAGTGAATTGGGGCAGGGACGATCCGAGCAGTACTTC. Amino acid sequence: CASSELGQGRSEQYF.

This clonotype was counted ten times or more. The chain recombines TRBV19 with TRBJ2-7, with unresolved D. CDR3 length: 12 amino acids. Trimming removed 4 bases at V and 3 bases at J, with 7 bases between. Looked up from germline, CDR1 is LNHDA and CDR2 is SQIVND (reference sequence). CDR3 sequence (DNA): TGTGCCAGTAGTAACAGAGGCTACGAGCAGTACTTC. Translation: CASSNRGYEQYF.